This section outlines one T cell receptor beta chain sequence together with its context. The target antigen is unknown. Primed by a sample-barcoded 5' primer and a J-beta primer mix, a second PCR proceeded for roughly 7 to 11 cycles. Via MiXCR, TCRdb re-called the 5' RACE reads, giving one row per CDR3 protein. The sample shows approximately 600,000 distinct CDR3 sequences, roughly three fifths of them seen only once. Germline trimming cut 7 bases from V and 4 bases from J; bases unmatched to any gene: 6. In germline, CDR1 is MGHDK, CDR2 SYGVNS. This CDR3 is 14 amino acids long. The sample comes from a study of blood T cells in healthy people across ages. Study-level findings and limits: Because sorting was not performed, PBMCs prevented conclusive naive versus antigen-experienced comparison.

Input material: blood. The chain recombines TRBV25-1 with TRBJ1-4; TRBD1 matches 7 bases. The sequence was obtained from a man in his sixties in good health. CDR3 residues: CASKKGTDNEKLFF. In DNA, the CDR3 is TGTGCCAGCAAAAAGGGGACAGATAATGAAAAACTGTTTTTT.